Each of the 32 T cell receptor beta chains below was sequenced from the same sample in a study of T cells after yellow fever vaccination. One entry per CDR3 protein results from TCRdb running MiXCR on the 5' RACE reads. The sample lists just under 600,000 distinct CDR3 sequences; roughly 12% were seen once. The sample here was PBMCs, taken on the day of the yellow fever booster vaccination. Receptors were obtained from a man younger than 45 who received the YFV17D yellow fever vaccine.

This clonotype was found a few times. V usage is TRBV18 and J usage is TRBJ2-3; D unclear. Trimming took 4 bases from V and 2 from J, leaving 22 bases between them. CDR1 is KGHSH and CDR2 is LQKENI in the germline V gene. This CDR3 is built from 18 residues. The CDR3 spells CASSLGPSVAWNTDTQYF. The CDR3 DNA is TGTGCCAGCTCACTGGGTCCCTCGGTGGCTTGGAACACAGATACGCAGTATTTT. The complete variable domain, with remaining parts taken from reference TRBV18 and TRBJ2-3, reads NAGVMQNPRHLVRRRGQEARLRCSPMKGHSHVYWYRQLPEEGLKFMVYLQKENIIDESGMPKERFSAEFPKEGPSILRIQQVVRGDSAAYFCASSLGPSVAWNTDTQYFGPGTRLTVL.

The chain couples TRBV5-1 to TRBJ2-3; 13 nucleotides match TRBD2. Germline V CDR1 and CDR2: SGHRS, YFSETQ. The V gene end was trimmed by 3 bases and the J gene end by 6 bases; junction bases not matched to a gene: 4. The CDR3 extends over 15 amino acids. As DNA, the CDR3 is TGCGCCAGCAGCTCCGGACTAGCGGGAGATGATACGCAGTATTTT. The encoded protein is CASSSGLAGDDTQYF. Filled out from reference TRBV5-1 and TRBJ2-3, the complete variable domain reads KAGVTQTPRYLIKTRGQQVTLSCSPISGHRSVSWYQQTPGQGLQFLFEYFSETQRNKGNFPGRFSGRQFSNSRSEMNVSTLELGDSALYLCASSSGLAGDDTQYFGPGTRLTVL.

This clonotype was counted only a few times. The chain joins TRBV7-3 to TRBJ2-2; 8 bases align to TRBD1. This CDR3 contains 14 residues. In germline, CDR1 is SGHTA, CDR2 FQGTGA. Losses at the gene ends were 6 bases for V and 4 bases for J; bases not matched to a gene: 4. Written as DNA, the CDR3 is TGTGCCAGCAGGCAAACAGGGGGCACCGGGGAGCTGTTTTTT. Its translation: CASRQTGGTGELFF.

The chain carries TRBV7-9 and TRBJ2-5, with D perhaps being TRBD1 or TRBD2 (5 bases each). Trimming cost V 4 bases and J 4 bases, with 16 bases left between them. This CDR3 has 15 amino acids. CDR1 SEHNR and CDR2 FQNEAQ come from the germline V gene (reference sequence). CDR3 bases: TGTGCCAGCAGCTCTCGAATCGGGGCAGGAGAGACCCAGTACTTC. This sequence encodes CASSSRIGAGETQYF.

This clonotype turned up a few times. The chain is built from TRBV21-1 and TRBJ2-1; the tabulated D call, TRBD2, remains unverified against the DNA. TRBV21-1 is described as a pseudogene. The CDR3 runs to 16 residues. The CDR3 coding sequence is TGTGCCAGCAGCAAACTCGGCGGGAAATTCGATAATGAGCAGTTCTTC. It specifies CASSKLGGKFDNEQFF.

There are a few counts of this clonotype. The chain couples TRBV7-2 to TRBJ2-3, with 12 bases lining up with TRBD2. Trimming took 5 bases from V and 0 from J; bases not matched to a gene: 6. The germline V gene encodes CDR1 SGHTA and CDR2 FQGNSA. The CDR3 has 17 residues. As DNA, the CDR3 is TGTGCCAGCAGCCAAATGACTAGCGGGGGTAGCACAGATACGCAGTATTTT. Translated: CASSQMTSGGSTDTQYF. Complete variable domain (other parts from reference TRBV7-2 and TRBJ2-3): GAGVSQSPSNKVTEKGKDVELRCDPISGHTALYWYRQSLGQGLEFLIYFQGNSAPDKSGLPSDRFSAERTGGSVSTLTIQRTQQEDSAVYLCASSQMTSGGSTDTQYFGPGTRLTVL.

In its sample, this clonotype was seen a few times. The chain links TRBV6-1 to TRBJ2-5, with D tentatively TRBD2 (6 bases). Germline CDR1 and CDR2: MNHNS and SASEGT. Trimming pared 4 bases from V and 5 bases from J, leaving 11 bases between. This CDR3 comprises 13 residues. CDR3 amino acids: CASSVAAKETQYF. DNA of the CDR3: TGTGCCAGCAGTGTAGCGGCAAAGGAGACCCAGTACTTC.

About this clonotype: The junction departs from the called germline gene at one end, perhaps through a read error. The J gene is TRBJ2-2, the V gene TRBV23-1; 8 bases match TRBD2. TRBV23-1 carries the ORF label, with uncertain function. This CDR3 is built from 22 residues. Here the CDR3 DNA reads TGCGCCAGCAGTCAATCTGAGGAATCGGGAGGGGAGGAGAATTATGACACCGGGGAGCTGCTTTTT. It codes for CASSQSEESGGEENYDTGELLF.

This sequence joins TRBV5-5 and TRBJ2-3; D call uncertain. CDR3 size: 16 residues. Trimming removed 3 bases at V and 2 bases at J, with 16 bases between. Germline CDR1 reads SGHKS; CDR2 reads YYEKEE (reference sequence). In nucleotides, the CDR3 is TGTGCCAGCAGCTGGGTCGGCGCCCATAACACAGATACGCAGTATTTT. Translated: CASSWVGAHNTDTQYF.

The chain carries TRBV29-1 and TRBJ2-3; D remains ambiguous. The germline V and J ends were trimmed by 7 bases and 3 bases, with 14 bases remaining between them. Germline loops: CDR1 SQVTM, CDR2 ANQGSEA. The CDR3 loop spans 13 amino acids. CDR3 sequence reads: CSARVPATDTQYF. The CDR3 region has the DNA TGCAGCGCCCGGGTACCGGCTACAGATACGCAGTATTTT.

The chain joins TRBV12-3 or TRBV12-4 to TRBJ2-2, with 12 bases matching TRBD2. Trimming cost V 11 bases and J 3 bases; bases outside gene matches: 16. This CDR3 is built from 18 residues. CDR3 amino acids: CAFSFPSGRVFDTGELFF. CDR3 bases: TGTGCCTTCAGTTTCCCTAGCGGGAGGGTCTTTGACACCGGGGAGCTGTTTTTT.

This clonotype was recorded at least ten times. The J gene is TRBJ2-2, the V gene TRBV3-1; the D is unclear. Germline V CDR1 and CDR2: LGHDT, YNNKEL (reference sequence). The CDR3 length is 15 residues. The V and J ends lost 4 bases and 0 bases respectively, with 9 bases between them. This chain's CDR3 is CASSLFRPNTGELFF. The CDR3 coding sequence is TGTGCCAGCAGCCTTTTCAGACCGAACACCGGGGAGCTGTTTTTT.

This clonotype has only a few counts. This chain joins TRBV13 and TRBJ2-7; D is undetermined. CDR1 and CDR2 from the germline V gene are PRHDT and FYEKMQ (reference sequence). Deletions cut 3 bases from V and 2 bases from J, with 11 bases between. This CDR3 has 14 amino acids. The CDR3 bases are TGTGCCAGCAGCTTTATACTGAACCCCTACGAGCAGTACTTC. Residues: CASSFILNPYEQYF.

The rearrangement joins TRBV4-2 to TRBJ2-2; D could derive from TRBD1 or TRBD2 (5 bases each). The CDR3 is 15 residues long. V dropped 1 base and J dropped 6 bases, with 12 bases sitting between them. Germline CDR1 is LGHNA and CDR2 is YNFKEQ. As DNA, the CDR3 is TGTGCCAGCAGCCAAGCTGGGGGAGCTGCCGGGGAGCTGTTTTTT. Its translation is CASSQAGGAAGELFF.

The CDR3 here is CASSLQPPNTEAFF. The CDR3 nucleotides are TGTGCCAGCAGTCTTCAGCCCCCGAACACTGAAGCTTTCTTT. The chain has TRBV12-3 or TRBV12-4 and TRBJ1-1, with D unclear. The CDR3 consists of 14 residues. V was cut by 5 bases and J by 1 base, with 11 bases left in between.

This clonotype turned up a few times. The V and J genes are TRBV27 and TRBJ2-1; TRBD2 agrees at 13 bases. This CDR3 is built from 17 residues. CDR1 MNHEY and CDR2 SMNVEV come from the germline V gene (reference sequence). With V trimmed by 4 bases and J by 10 bases, 13 bases remained unmatched. CDR3 nucleotides: TGTGCCAGCAGTTATCAATCCTTAGGACTAGCGGGAGCCGAGCAGTTCTTC. Residues: CASSYQSLGLAGAEQFF.

The chain carries TRBV10-3 and TRBJ2-7, with a weak D call TRBD1 (8 bases). The CDR3 loop spans 15 amino acids. The V and J ends lost 0 bases and 2 bases respectively, with 11 bases between them. Germline V gives CDR1 ENHRY, CDR2 SYGVKD. The CDR3, as DNA: TGTGCCATCAGTGAGTCTACAGGGGGGGCCTACGAGCAGTACTTC. It encodes CAISESTGGAYEQYF.

The sample holds a few counts of this clonotype. The rearrangement links TRBV5-1 to TRBJ2-7; TRBD2 matches 11 bases. V lost 0 bases, J lost 6 bases, and 5 bases stayed unmatched. Germline V lookup: CDR1 SGHRS, CDR2 YFSETQ. This CDR3 is 15 amino acids long. The CDR3 region is CASSLAHSGRGEQYF. The CDR3 region has the DNA TGCGCCAGCAGCTTGGCCCATAGCGGGAGGGGCGAGCAGTACTTC.

This clonotype was detected a few times. The chain links TRBV7-8 to TRBJ2-5, with D tentatively TRBD2 (6 bases). CDR1 SGHVS and CDR2 FQNEAQ come from the germline V gene. This CDR3 contains 15 residues. Trimming stripped 5 bases from V and 4 bases from J, with 17 bases between. CDR3 in amino acids: CASSPTDVGRETQYF. DNA of the CDR3: TGTGCCAGCAGCCCCACGGATGTCGGGAGAGAGACCCAGTACTTC.

There are many counts of this clonotype. The chain recombines TRBV12-3 or TRBV12-4 with TRBJ2-7; 8 nucleotides align to TRBD1. This CDR3 has 12 residues. Unmatched junction bases numbered 1, after V lost 3 bases and J lost 6 bases. CDR3 residues: CASSLDRVEQYF. DNA for the CDR3: TGTGCCAGCAGTTTGGACAGGGTCGAGCAGTACTTC.

The V and J genes are TRBV24-1 and TRBJ1-6; no clear D gene. Germline CDR1 reads KGHDR; CDR2 reads SFDVKD. Trimming removed 3 bases at V and 7 bases at J, with 3 bases between. The CDR3 spans 12 residues. CDR3 in DNA: TGTGCCACCAGTGATGCAAATTCACCCCTCCACTTT. Protein sequence: CATSDANSPLHF.

The rearrangement links TRBV19 to TRBJ2-2, with a weak D call TRBD2 (7 bases). This CDR3 is built from 17 residues. Germline CDR1 and CDR2: LNHDA and SQIVND (reference sequence). V dropped 8 bases and J dropped 2 bases, with 21 bases sitting between them. CDR3 coding DNA: TGTGCCAGTGTCTTCCGGAGGGGGGGATTTAACACCGGGGAGCTGTTTTTT. This codes for CASVFRRGGFNTGELFF.

The gene calls are TRBV9 and TRBJ2-3; TRBD2 aligns across 7 bases. The CDR3 is made up of 16 amino acids. Germline assignment: CDR1 SGDLS and CDR2 YYNGEE. After removal of 3 bases from V and 1 base from J, the junction contained 8 bases not matched to a gene. CDR3 DNA sequence: TGTGCCAGCAGCGAGGCGGGAGAGTGGGGCACAGATACGCAGTATTTT. Protein product: CASSEAGEWGTDTQYF.

The chain employs TRBV7-2 and TRBJ2-3, with TRBD2 matching 10 bases. The CDR3 runs to 14 residues. V lost 5 bases to trimming and J lost 5 bases; unmatched junction nucleotides: 4. The germline V gene has CDR1 SGHTA and CDR2 FQGNSA. DNA of the CDR3: TGTGCCAGCAGCCCTTTAGCGGGGGGAGATACGCAGTATTTT. This translates into CASSPLAGGDTQYF.

This clonotype was counted a few times. The chain uses TRBV12-3 or TRBV12-4 and TRBJ1-1, with TRBD1 as a possible D gene (5 bases). V was pared by 3 bases and J by 14 bases, with 10 bases between. The CDR3 length is 10 residues. CDR3 nucleotide sequence: TGTGCCAGCAGTTTTTTGAGGACATTCTTT. It encodes CASSFLRTFF.

The chain recombines TRBV5-1 with TRBJ2-1, with TRBD2 identical over 8 bases. Looked up from germline, CDR1 is SGHRS and CDR2 is YFSETQ. There are 15 residues in the CDR3. The trim removed 4 bases at V and 1 base at J, leaving 4 bases unmatched. The CDR3 loop is CASSMVAGSYNEQFF. For the CDR3, the DNA is TGCGCCAGCAGCATGGTAGCGGGGTCCTACAATGAGCAGTTCTTC.

This clonotype was observed a handful of times. The chain recombines TRBV18 with TRBJ2-1; 7 nucleotides match TRBD1. The CDR3 is 13 amino acids. Germline CDR1 and CDR2: KGHSH and LQKENI. V was pared by 0 bases and J by 11 bases, with 4 bases of the junction left unmatched. In DNA, the CDR3 is TGTGCCAGCTCACCACCTGTACAGGGGAAGCAGTTCTTC. It yields the protein CASSPPVQGKQFF.

Only a few counts were recorded for this clonotype. The rearrangement uses TRBV27 and TRBJ1-5, with D perhaps matching TRBD1 (5 bases). Germline CDR1 is MNHEY and CDR2 is SMNVEV (reference sequence). Trimming left V 8 bases short and J 4 bases short, with 9 bases between. The CDR3 totals 12 residues. The CDR3 here is CASGTGNQPQHF. DNA of the CDR3: TGTGCCAGCGGAACAGGAAATCAGCCCCAGCATTTT.

V usage is TRBV5-1 and J usage is TRBJ2-3, with D hard to call. Germline lookup yields CDR1 SGHRS and CDR2 YFSETQ. This CDR3 spans 17 amino acids. The V gene lost 0 bases and the J gene lost 0 bases, with 14 bases spanning the gap. The DNA for the CDR3 is TGCGCCAGCAGCTTGGCCGGGCCGACCTCTAGCACAGATACGCAGTATTTT. Translating it yields CASSLAGPTSSTDTQYF.

This clonotype was seen only a few times. This chain joins TRBV29-1 and TRBJ2-7; D is uncertain. Looked up from germline, CDR1 is SQVTM and CDR2 is ANQGSEA. V lost 6 bases and J lost 4, with 13 bases in between. CDR3 length: 12 amino acids. Written as DNA, the CDR3 is TGCAGCGTGAGCCCACAGCAGTACGAGCAGTACTTC. As protein: CSVSPQQYEQYF.

The rearrangement links TRBV24-1 to TRBJ1-5; tentative D call: TRBD1 (6 bases). Per germline, CDR1 KGHDR and CDR2 SFDVKD. The CDR3 covers 13 residues. Trimming shortened V by 8 bases and J by 7 bases, and 14 bases separated the two germline ends. The CDR3 nucleotides read TGTGCCACCACTCCGGGACAAGGGCAGCCCCAGCATTTT. It yields the protein CATTPGQGQPQHF.

This clonotype has a handful of counts. The chain links TRBV6-2 or TRBV6-3 to TRBJ1-5; D ambiguous. Trimming removed 6 bases from V and 10 bases from J, with 22 bases in between. This CDR3 spans 15 amino acids. Looked up from germline, CDR1 is MNHEY and CDR2 is SVGEGT. In DNA, the CDR3 is TGTGCCAGCAGAACCGAGGACTTCGGAGGATATCCCCAGCATTTT. It translates to CASRTEDFGGYPQHF.